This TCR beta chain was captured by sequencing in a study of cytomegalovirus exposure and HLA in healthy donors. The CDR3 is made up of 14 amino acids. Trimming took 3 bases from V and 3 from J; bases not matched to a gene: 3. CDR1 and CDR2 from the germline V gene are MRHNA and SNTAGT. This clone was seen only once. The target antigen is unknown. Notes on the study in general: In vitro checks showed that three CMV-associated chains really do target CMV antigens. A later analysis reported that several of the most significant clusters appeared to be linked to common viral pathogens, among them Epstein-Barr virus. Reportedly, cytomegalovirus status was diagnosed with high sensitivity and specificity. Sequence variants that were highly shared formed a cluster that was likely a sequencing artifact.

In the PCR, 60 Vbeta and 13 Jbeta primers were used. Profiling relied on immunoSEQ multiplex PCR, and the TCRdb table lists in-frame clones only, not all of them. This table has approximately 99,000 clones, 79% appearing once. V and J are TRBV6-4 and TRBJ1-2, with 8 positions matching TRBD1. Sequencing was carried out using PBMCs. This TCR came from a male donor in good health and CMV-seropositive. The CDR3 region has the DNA TGTGCCAGCAGTGAGGACAGGGTGGACTATGGCTACACCTTC. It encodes CASSEDRVDYGYTF.